These 28 T cell receptor beta chains came from one sample sequenced in a study of human T cells and chemical hapten exposure. TCRdb ran MiXCR on the RACE reads and lists one entry per CDR3 protein. Of more than 150,000 distinct CDR3 sequences in the sample, roughly 15% are singletons; the top ten hold about 1.7%. Time point reported: patch test 1, 2 weeks after DPC sensitization. Treatment in this sample: therapeutic diphenylcyclopropenone sensitization with weekly scalp DPC. The sample consisted of whole blood, taken in connection with sensitization to the hapten diphenylcyclopropenone (DPC). The receptor source for this set is a woman in her twenties or thirties with alopecia areata. Some clones in this sample may be carry-over from other donors' samples.

The table lists this clonotype with many counts. The chain uses TRBV28 and TRBJ1-5; D remains unclear. The germline V and J ends were trimmed by 7 bases and 11 bases, with 18 bases remaining between them. This CDR3 comprises 13 residues. Germline values: CDR1 MDHEN, CDR2 SYDVKM. CDR3: CASTNQEGEAQHF. CDR3 bases: TGTGCCAGCACCAACCAGGAGGGAGAGGCCCAGCATTTT.

The V and J genes are TRBV18 and TRBJ1-2, with D perhaps TRBD1 (6 bases). The CDR3 totals 15 residues. Germline CDR1 and CDR2: KGHSH and LQKENI. Trimming cost V 0 bases and J 2 bases, with 10 bases left between them. The CDR3 sequence: CASSPPGQRNYGYTF. CDR3 sequence (DNA): TGTGCCAGCTCACCACCCGGACAGCGCAACTATGGCTACACCTTC.

This clonotype has only a few counts. CDR3 in DNA: TGCAGTGCTTACACCATCGACAGCTCCTACGAGCAGTACTTC. Residues: CSAYTIDSSYEQYF. The chain is built from TRBV20-1 and TRBJ2-7; possibly TRBD1 for D (5 bases). The CDR3 has 14 amino acids. Per germline, CDR1 DFQATT and CDR2 SNEGSKA (reference sequence). Trimming took 5 bases from V and 0 from J, leaving 14 bases between them.

In this sample, this clonotype turned up a few times. J is TRBJ1-5 and V is TRBV7-9, with D hard to call. Trimming shortened V by 6 bases and J by 5 bases, and 11 bases separated the two germline ends. Looked up from germline, CDR1 is SEHNR and CDR2 is FQNEAQ (reference sequence). This CDR3 is built from 13 residues. Here the CDR3 DNA reads TGTGCCAGCAGTCCTCCCGGGGATCAGCCCCAGCATTTT. Translated: CASSPPGDQPQHF.

The chain joins TRBV7-6 to TRBJ2-3; the match to TRBD2 covers 11 bases. The CDR3 has 15 amino acids. With V trimmed by 5 bases and J by 8 bases, 9 bases remained unmatched. Per the germline V gene, CDR1 is SGHVS and CDR2 is FNYEAQ. The CDR3 region is CASSPRLAGSVTQYF. The CDR3 region has the DNA TGTGCCAGCAGCCCAAGACTAGCGGGAAGCGTTACGCAGTATTTT.

The gene calls are TRBV7-2 and TRBJ2-1; 10 bases match TRBD1. J lost 2 bases, V lost 1 base, and 20 bases had no gene match. Germline CDR1 SGHTA, CDR2 FQGNSA. This CDR3 is 22 amino acids long. Here the CDR3 DNA reads TGTGCCAGCAGCTTAGGGCTGTCTGGGACAGGGGCCCGACTGGAGACCTACAATGAGCAGTTCTTC. This sequence encodes CASSLGLSGTGARLETYNEQFF.

The chain combines TRBV7-2 with TRBJ2-3; D is undetermined. This CDR3 spans 14 amino acids. CDR1 and CDR2 from the germline V gene are SGHTA and FQGNSA. Trimming took 2 bases from V and 0 from J, leaving 6 bases between them. CDR3 sequence reads: CASSLRKSTDTQYF. The DNA for the CDR3 is TGTGCCAGCAGCTTAAGAAAAAGCACAGATACGCAGTATTTT.

This clonotype was seen at least ten times. This rearrangement joins TRBV18 to TRBJ2-3, with D perhaps matching TRBD2 (6 bases). Germline CDR1 and CDR2: KGHSH and LQKENI. V dropped 1 base and J dropped 4 bases, with 18 bases sitting between them. There are 17 residues in the CDR3. The CDR3 nucleotides read TGTGCCAGCTCACCACTCCTCGACCCTGTAGCGGCAGATACGCAGTATTTT. Amino acid sequence: CASSPLLDPVAADTQYF.

The table lists this clonotype with a few counts. J is TRBJ1-3 and V is TRBV7-9; D remains ambiguous. The CDR3 spans 15 residues. In germline, CDR1 is SEHNR, CDR2 FQNEAQ (reference sequence). Trimming left V 1 base short and J 0 bases short, with 7 bases between. The CDR3 sequence is CASSLESGSGNTIYF. DNA of the CDR3: TGTGCCAGCAGCTTAGAGTCCGGCTCTGGAAACACCATATATTTT.

This clonotype was detected only a few times. V usage is TRBV29-1 and J usage is TRBJ1-1, with D uncertain. Trimming removed 8 bases from V and 2 bases from J, with 15 bases in between. Germline assignment: CDR1 SQVTM and CDR2 ANQGSEA. This CDR3 is built from 13 residues. CDR3 nucleotide sequence: TGCAGCTCCTACGGGCGGACTAACACTGAAGCTTTCTTT. Translating gives CSSYGRTNTEAFF.

This clonotype was detected many times. The chain combines TRBV12-3 or TRBV12-4 with TRBJ2-1, with 12 bases identical to TRBD2. The CDR3 is 15 amino acids. V shed 3 bases and J 7 bases; nucleotides not matched to a gene: 4. The chain's CDR3 is CASSFGLAGGNEQFF. The CDR3 nucleotides are TGTGCCAGCAGTTTTGGGCTAGCGGGAGGGAATGAGCAGTTCTTC.

The V gene is TRBV6-5, the J gene TRBJ2-1; 8 bases align to TRBD1. Germline V gene sequence: CDR1 MNHEY, CDR2 SVGAGI. Germline trimming cut 2 bases from V and 0 bases from J; bases unmatched to any gene: 0. The CDR3 runs to 15 residues. The CDR3 nucleotides read TGTGCCAGCAGTTACGGGACAGGCTCCTACAATGAGCAGTTCTTC. Translation gives CASSYGTGSYNEQFF.

This clonotype came up many times. The V call is TRBV2, the J call TRBJ2-7; D is uncertain. The V gene's germline CDR1 is SNHLY and CDR2 FYNNEI. V lost 5 bases and J lost 2, with 4 bases in between. The CDR3 sequence is 11 residues long. The CDR3 region is CASSFTYEQYF. The CDR3 DNA reads as TGTGCCAGCAGTTTCACCTACGAGCAGTACTTC.

There are many counts of this clonotype. The chain combines TRBV5-1 with TRBJ2-7; D not certain. Germline V gives CDR1 SGHRS, CDR2 YFSETQ. CDR3 length equals 11 residues. Trimming cost V 4 bases and J 3 bases, with 5 bases left between them. In DNA form, the CDR3 reads TGCGCCAGCAGCCTGGACTACGAGCAGTACTTC. Protein: CASSLDYEQYF. The full variable domain, in which reference TRBV5-1 and TRBJ2-7 provide the parts outside the CDR3, is KAGVTQTPRYLIKTRGQQVTLSCSPISGHRSVSWYQQTPGQGLQFLFEYFSETQRNKGNFPGRFSGRQFSNSRSEMNVSTLELGDSALYLCASSLDYEQYFGPGTRLTVT.

A few counts support this clonotype. The chain employs TRBV7-2 and TRBJ1-2; perhaps TRBD1 as D (6 bases). The CDR3 spans 15 residues. Germline V CDR1 and CDR2: SGHTA, FQGNSA. Trimming cost V 7 bases and J 3 bases, with 18 bases left between them. CDR3 in amino acids: CASKAGGAPDYGYTF. The CDR3 bases are TGTGCCAGCAAAGCGGGGGGCGCCCCCGACTATGGCTACACCTTC.

This clonotype was counted between two and nine times. The chain combines TRBV6-2 or TRBV6-3 with TRBJ2-7; D perhaps matches TRBD1 (6 bases). The V end lost 6 bases, the J end lost 5 bases, and 20 bases lay between the germline ends. The germline V gene encodes CDR1 MNHEY and CDR2 SVGEGT. This CDR3 is 15 amino acids long. The CDR3 here is CASRTPGVPLNEQYF. The CDR3, as DNA: TGTGCCAGCAGAACGCCAGGGGTACCTCTAAACGAGCAGTACTTC.

This clonotype showed up just a few times. The rearrangement uses TRBV28 and TRBJ1-6; D might be TRBD1 (5 bases). This CDR3 comprises 14 residues. V lost 5 bases and J lost 5, with 10 bases in between. CDR1 is MDHEN, CDR2 SYDVKM, per germline. The CDR3 DNA sequence: TGTGCCAGCAGTCGACAGATGGATAATTCACCCCTCCACTTT. Translated, it gives CASSRQMDNSPLHF. The complete variable domain, with remaining parts taken from reference TRBV28 and TRBJ1-6, reads DVKVTQSSRYLVKRTGEKVFLECVQDMDHENMFWYRQDPGLGLRLIYFSYDVKMKEKGDIPEGYSVSREKKERFSLILESASTNQTSMYLCASSRQMDNSPLHFGNGTRLTVT.

A few counts support this clonotype. The chain links TRBV30 to TRBJ2-7, with 7 bases fitting TRBD2. Germline loops: CDR1 GTSNPN, CDR2 SVGIG (reference sequence). V shed 2 bases, J shed 1 base, and the junction held 2 bases outside the gene matches. This CDR3 spans 13 amino acids. The CDR3 loop reads CAWSMGGSYEQYF. In nucleotides, the CDR3 is TGTGCCTGGAGTATGGGAGGGTCCTACGAGCAGTACTTC.

The chain is built from TRBV6-4 and TRBJ1-1; possible D gene TRBD1, 5 bases. Trimming stripped 6 bases from V and 4 bases from J, with 12 bases between. The germline CDR1 and CDR2 sequences are MRHNA and SNTAGT. The CDR3 has 13 amino acids. CDR3 in amino acids: CASRLTVSTEAFF. The CDR3 DNA is TGTGCCAGCAGACTGACAGTGAGCACTGAAGCTTTCTTT.

This clonotype showed up many times. The V gene is TRBV28, the J gene TRBJ1-5; D call uncertain. V was clipped by 3 bases and J by 3 bases, with 18 bases between them. This CDR3 spans 17 amino acids. The germline V gene has CDR1 MDHEN and CDR2 SYDVKM. The CDR3, as DNA: TGTGCCAGCAGTTTTAGAGGTTTGGGGAATTCCAATCAGCCCCAGCATTTT. It specifies CASSFRGLGNSNQPQHF.

The V and J genes are TRBV19 and TRBJ1-2; maybe TRBD1 (5 bases). Trimming shortened V by 5 bases and J by 7 bases, and 14 bases separated the two germline ends. Germline CDR1 LNHDA, CDR2 SQIVND (reference sequence). This CDR3 region has 13 residues. The CDR3 DNA is TGTGCCAGTAGTGAGCCAGGGAGAGGTGGCTACACCTTC. Protein sequence: CASSEPGRGGYTF.

This clonotype occurred a few times. The rearrangement links TRBV3-1 to TRBJ1-2, with no clear D. This CDR3 is 13 amino acids long. Trimming left V 0 bases short and J 2 bases short, with 4 bases between. Per germline, CDR1 LGHDT and CDR2 YNNKEL (reference sequence). DNA for the CDR3: TGTGCCAGCAGCCAAGAGAGGAACTATGGCTACACCTTC. It encodes CASSQERNYGYTF.

This clonotype was recorded a few times. The chain links TRBV6-1 to TRBJ1-5; 10 nucleotides align to TRBD1. The V gene end was trimmed by 4 bases and the J gene end by 1 base; junction bases not matched to a gene: 7. Germline assignment: CDR1 MNHNS and CDR2 SASEGT. The CDR3 has 17 amino acids. This CDR3 reads CASSGSGQGISNQPQHF. As DNA, the CDR3 is TGTGCCAGCAGTGGATCGGGACAGGGGATCAGCAATCAGCCCCAGCATTTT.

CDR3 nucleotide sequence: TGTGCCAGTAGTATTACTAGTTGGAATGAGCAGTTCTTC. This sequence encodes CASSITSWNEQFF. This sequence joins TRBV19 and TRBJ2-1; weak D call: TRBD2 (5 bases). CDR3 size: 13 residues. CDR1 LNHDA and CDR2 SQIVND come from the germline V gene (reference sequence). Trimming took 3 bases from V and 7 from J, leaving 10 bases between them.

This chain connects TRBV20-1 to TRBJ2-7; no clear D gene. The CDR3 is 11 residues long. Trimming stripped 3 bases from V and 2 bases from J, with 5 bases between. Germline assignment: CDR1 DFQATT and CDR2 SNEGSKA (reference sequence). The CDR3 nucleotides are TGCAGTGCTAGGAGAACCTACGAGCAGTACTTC. This codes for CSARRTYEQYF.

This clonotype was seen more than once but under ten times. The CDR3 coding sequence is TGTGCCAGCAGCAAACCCTCGCGGGATCTTGGCTACACCTTC. Protein product: CASSKPSRDLGYTF. The chain joins TRBV28 to TRBJ1-2; D not resolved. Trimming stripped 6 bases from V and 7 bases from J, with 18 bases between. Per germline, CDR1 MDHEN and CDR2 SYDVKM. The CDR3 consists of 14 residues.

This clonotype was recorded at least ten times. The chain uses TRBV28 and TRBJ2-3; 7 bases are a match to TRBD2. V was clipped by 10 bases and J by 2 bases; unmatched bases: 15. The CDR3 loop spans 16 amino acids. The germline gives CDR1 MDHEN, CDR2 SYDVKM. CDR3 bases: TGTGCCACCGACGGAAGAGGGACTACCATCACAGATACGCAGTATTTT. Its protein product is CATDGRGTTITDTQYF.

The chain uses TRBV7-8 and TRBJ2-5; no definite D call. The CDR3 has 15 amino acids. Germline V gene sequence: CDR1 SGHVS, CDR2 FQNEAQ. With 1 base removed from V and 2 bases from J, the gap between germline ends came to 11 bases. The CDR3 protein is CASSLVSSQQETQYF. The CDR3 DNA sequence: TGTGCCAGCAGCTTAGTATCCTCGCAACAAGAGACCCAGTACTTC. Supplemented by reference TRBV7-8 and TRBJ2-5, the full variable domain reads GAGVSQSPRYKVAKRGQDVALRCDPISGHVSLFWYQQALGQGPEFLTYFQNEAQLDKSGLPSDRFFAERPEGSVSTLKIQRTQQEDSAVYLCASSLVSSQQETQYFGPGTRLLVL.